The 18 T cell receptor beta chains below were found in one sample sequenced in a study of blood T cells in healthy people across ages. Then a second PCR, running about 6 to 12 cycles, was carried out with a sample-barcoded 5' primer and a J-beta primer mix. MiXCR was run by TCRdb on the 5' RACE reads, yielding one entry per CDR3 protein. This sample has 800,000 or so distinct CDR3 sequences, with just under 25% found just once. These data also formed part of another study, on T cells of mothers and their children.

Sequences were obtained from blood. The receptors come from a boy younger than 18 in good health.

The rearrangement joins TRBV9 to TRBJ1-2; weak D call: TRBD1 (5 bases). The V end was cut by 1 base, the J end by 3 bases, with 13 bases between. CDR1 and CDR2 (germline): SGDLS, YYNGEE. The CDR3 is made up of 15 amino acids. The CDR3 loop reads CASSVQGRPDYGYTF. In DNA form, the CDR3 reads TGTGCCAGCAGCGTACAGGGACGACCTGACTATGGCTACACCTTC.

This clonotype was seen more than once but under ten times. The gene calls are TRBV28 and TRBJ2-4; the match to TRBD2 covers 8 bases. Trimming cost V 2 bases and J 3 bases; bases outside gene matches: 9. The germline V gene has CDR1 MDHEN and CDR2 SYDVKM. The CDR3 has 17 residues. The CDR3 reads CASSLRGGGYGKNIQYF. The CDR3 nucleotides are TGTGCCAGCAGTTTACGGGGGGGCGGTTATGGCAAAAACATTCAGTACTTC.

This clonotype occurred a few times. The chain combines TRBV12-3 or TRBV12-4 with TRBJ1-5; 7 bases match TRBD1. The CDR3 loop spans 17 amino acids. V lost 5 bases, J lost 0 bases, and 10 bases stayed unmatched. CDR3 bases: TGTGCCAGCAGTGAACCCGGGACAGAGAATAGCAATCAGCCCCAGCATTTT. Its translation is CASSEPGTENSNQPQHF.

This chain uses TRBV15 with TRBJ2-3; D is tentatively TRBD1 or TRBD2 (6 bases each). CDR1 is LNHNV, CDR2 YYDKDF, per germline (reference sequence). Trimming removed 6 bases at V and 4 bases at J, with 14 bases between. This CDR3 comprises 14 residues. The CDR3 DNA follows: TGTGCCACCAGAAGGGGGGCCGTTTCAGATACGCAGTATTTT. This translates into CATRRGAVSDTQYF.

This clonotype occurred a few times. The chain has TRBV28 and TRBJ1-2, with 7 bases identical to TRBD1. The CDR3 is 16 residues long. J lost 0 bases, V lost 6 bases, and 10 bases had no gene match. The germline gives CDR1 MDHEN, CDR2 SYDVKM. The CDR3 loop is CASSRPGGSSNYGYTF. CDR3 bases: TGTGCCAGCAGCAGACCAGGGGGAAGTTCTAACTATGGCTACACCTTC.

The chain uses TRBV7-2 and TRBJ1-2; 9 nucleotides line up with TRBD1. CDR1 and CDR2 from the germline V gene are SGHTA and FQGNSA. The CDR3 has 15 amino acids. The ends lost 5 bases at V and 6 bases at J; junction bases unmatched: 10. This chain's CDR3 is CASSPPPGTGHGYTF. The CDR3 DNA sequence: TGTGCCAGCAGCCCACCCCCCGGGACAGGGCATGGCTACACCTTC.

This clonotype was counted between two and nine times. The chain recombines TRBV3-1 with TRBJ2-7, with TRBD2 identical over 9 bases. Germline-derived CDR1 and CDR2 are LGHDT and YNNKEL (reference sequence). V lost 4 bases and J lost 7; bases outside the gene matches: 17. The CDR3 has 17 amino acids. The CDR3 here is CASSPFPLLAGNSEQYF. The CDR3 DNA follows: TGTGCCAGCAGCCCTTTCCCCCTACTAGCGGGCAATTCGGAGCAGTACTTC.

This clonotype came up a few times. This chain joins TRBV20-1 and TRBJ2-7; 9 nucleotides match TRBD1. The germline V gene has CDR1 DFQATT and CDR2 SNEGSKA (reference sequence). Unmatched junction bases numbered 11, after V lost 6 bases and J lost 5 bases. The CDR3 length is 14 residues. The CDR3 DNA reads TGCAGTGCCCATCCCGGGACAGGGAGGGACGAGCAGTACTTC. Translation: CSAHPGTGRDEQYF.

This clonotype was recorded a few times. The CDR3 DNA reads as TGCAGCGTTCCCCCGCTAGATACGCAGTATTTT. Amino acids: CSVPPLDTQYF. This sequence joins TRBV29-1 and TRBJ2-3; D unresolved. V lost 5 bases to trimming and J lost 5 bases, with 8 bases between them. CDR1 is SQVTM and CDR2 is ANQGSEA in the germline V gene. The CDR3 has 11 amino acids.

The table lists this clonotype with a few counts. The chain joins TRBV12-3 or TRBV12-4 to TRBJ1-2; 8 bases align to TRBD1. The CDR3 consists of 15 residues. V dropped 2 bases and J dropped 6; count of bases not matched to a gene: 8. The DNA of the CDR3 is TGTGCCAGCAGTTTAACTAGGACAGGGACCCATGGCTACACCTTC. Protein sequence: CASSLTRTGTHGYTF.

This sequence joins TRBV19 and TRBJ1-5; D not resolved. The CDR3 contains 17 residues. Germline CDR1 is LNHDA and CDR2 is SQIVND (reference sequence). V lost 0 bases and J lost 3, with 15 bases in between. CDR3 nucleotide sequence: TGTGCCAGTAGTATAGAGCCCGGGCTCCAAGCCAATCAGCCCCAGCATTTT. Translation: CASSIEPGLQANQPQHF.

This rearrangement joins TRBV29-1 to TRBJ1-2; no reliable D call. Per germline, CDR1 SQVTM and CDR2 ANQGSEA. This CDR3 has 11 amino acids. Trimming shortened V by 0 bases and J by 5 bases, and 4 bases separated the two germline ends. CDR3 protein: CSVEDGYGYTF. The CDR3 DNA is TGCAGCGTTGAAGATGGGTATGGCTACACCTTC.

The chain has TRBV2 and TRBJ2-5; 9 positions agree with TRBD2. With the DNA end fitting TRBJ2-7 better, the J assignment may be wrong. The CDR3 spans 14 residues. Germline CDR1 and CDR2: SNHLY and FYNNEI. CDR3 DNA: TGTGCCAGCAGTGCGCGGGGGGGCTTCTACGAGCAGTACTTC. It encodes CASSARGGFYEQYF.

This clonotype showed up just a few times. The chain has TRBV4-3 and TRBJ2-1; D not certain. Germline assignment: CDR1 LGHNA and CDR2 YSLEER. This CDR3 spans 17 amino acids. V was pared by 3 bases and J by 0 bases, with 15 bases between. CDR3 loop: CASSQVTKTFSYNEQFF. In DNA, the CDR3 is TGCGCCAGCAGCCAGGTCACTAAAACGTTCTCCTACAATGAGCAGTTCTTC.

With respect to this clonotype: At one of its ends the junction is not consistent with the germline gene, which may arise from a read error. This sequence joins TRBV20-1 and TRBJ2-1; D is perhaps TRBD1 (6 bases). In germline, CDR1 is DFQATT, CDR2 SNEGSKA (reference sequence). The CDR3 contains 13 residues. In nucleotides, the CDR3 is TGCAGTGCTCCAGGGGTTTCGTACAGTGAGCAGTTCTTC. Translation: CSAPGVSYSEQFF.

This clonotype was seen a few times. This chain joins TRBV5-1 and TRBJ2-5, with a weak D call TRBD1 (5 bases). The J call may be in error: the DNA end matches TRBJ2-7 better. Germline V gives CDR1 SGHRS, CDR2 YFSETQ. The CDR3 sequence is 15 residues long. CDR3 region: CASRTQGFRWDEQYF. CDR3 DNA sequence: TGCGCCAGCAGGACCCAGGGATTTAGGTGGGACGAGCAGTACTTC.

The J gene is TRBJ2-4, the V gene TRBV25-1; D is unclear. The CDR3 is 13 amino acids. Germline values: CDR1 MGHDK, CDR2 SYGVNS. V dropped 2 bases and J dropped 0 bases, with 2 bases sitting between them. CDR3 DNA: TGTGCCAGCAGTGAAATAGCCAAAAACATTCAGTACTTC. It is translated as CASSEIAKNIQYF.

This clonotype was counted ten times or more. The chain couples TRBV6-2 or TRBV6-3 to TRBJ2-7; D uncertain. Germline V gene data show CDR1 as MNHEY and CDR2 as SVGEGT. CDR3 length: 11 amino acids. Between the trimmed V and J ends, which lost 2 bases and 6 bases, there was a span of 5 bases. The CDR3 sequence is CASSYRAEQYF. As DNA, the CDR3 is TGTGCCAGCAGTTACAGGGCCGAGCAGTACTTC.